This passage covers 15 T cell receptor beta chains from one sample sequenced in a study of breast tumors, draining lymph nodes, adjacent tissues. The lymph nodes were axillary draining lymph nodes from breast cancer patients. Via MiXCR, TCRdb re-called the multiplex PCR reads, giving one row per CDR3 protein. The profile shows 290,000 or so distinct CDR3 sequences, 30% to 35% of them singletons. Sequencing used axillary lymph node tissue. All receptors derive from a female donor with breast cancer. Some clones in this sample may be carry-over from other donors' samples.

At least ten counts were recorded for this clonotype. The genes are TRBV9 and TRBJ2-2; D is possibly TRBD2 (5 bases). CDR3 size: 14 residues. V was cut by 2 bases and J by 0 bases, with 5 bases left in between. Per germline, CDR1 SGDLS and CDR2 YYNGEE. The CDR3 region has the DNA TGTGCCAGCAGCGTCGGGGCGAACACCGGGGAGCTGTTTTTT. Protein: CASSVGANTGELFF.

As concerns this clonotype: A much larger clone differs by one base, so this may be a read error. This chain connects TRBV11-3 to TRBJ1-2; possible D gene TRBD1, 6 bases. CDR1 is SGHNT, CDR2 YENEEA, per germline. The CDR3 spans 14 residues. The V end was cut by 5 bases, the J end by 4 bases, with 14 bases between. The CDR3: CASSPEQGSYGYTF. DNA for the CDR3: TGTGCCAGCAGCCCTGAACAGGGCTCCTATGGCTACACCTTC.

This chain joins TRBV3-1 and TRBJ2-7; possible D gene TRBD2, 6 bases. The germline V gene encodes CDR1 LGHDT and CDR2 YNNKEL (reference sequence). Trimming shortened V by 4 bases and J by 4 bases, and 8 bases separated the two germline ends. The CDR3 length is 12 residues. In nucleotides, the CDR3 is TGTGCCAGCAGCCGGGGGGTGTACGAGCAGTACTTC. Encoded protein: CASSRGVYEQYF.

This clonotype was recorded at least ten times. The genes are TRBV5-8 and TRBJ1-6; the D gene is possibly TRBD1 (6 bases). The CDR3 totals 14 residues. V lost 0 bases to trimming and J lost 8 bases, with 9 bases between them. From germline, CDR1 is SGHTS and CDR2 YDEGEE. The DNA of the CDR3 is TGTGCCAGCAGCTTGGAACAGGGTGATTCACCCCTCCACTTT. This encodes CASSLEQGDSPLHF.

Many counts were recorded for this clonotype. The chain is built from TRBV25-1 and TRBJ1-6; TRBD1 matches 9 bases. V was clipped by 2 bases and J by 7 bases; unmatched bases: 6. The germline gives CDR1 MGHDK, CDR2 SYGVNS. The CDR3 length is 16 residues. The CDR3 loop is CASSEPTGQGNSPLHF. In DNA form, the CDR3 reads TGTGCCAGCAGTGAACCAACGGGACAGGGAAATTCACCCCTCCACTTT.

This clonotype was counted ten times or more. The chain carries TRBV15 and TRBJ2-5; perhaps TRBD1 as D (6 bases). CDR1 LNHNV and CDR2 YYDKDF come from the germline V gene (reference sequence). Trimming cost V 5 bases and J 5 bases, with 15 bases left between them. The length of the CDR3 is 14 residues. The CDR3 bases are TGTGCCACCAGCTCGCGCCTGCAGGGGGAGACCCAGTACTTC. This sequence encodes CATSSRLQGETQYF.

The genes are TRBV12-5 and TRBJ2-3; 7 bases match TRBD2. This CDR3 is built from 14 residues. Germline V gene data show CDR1 as LGHNT and CDR2 as FRNRAP. With 6 bases clipped from V and 6 bases from J, the junction kept 9 bases outside the gene matches. This CDR3 reads CASGDGGNTDTQYF. The CDR3 DNA reads TGTGCTAGTGGCGACGGGGGGAACACTGATACGCAGTATTTT.

This clonotype was counted ten times or more. This chain uses TRBV5-4 with TRBJ2-5; no firm D call. Germline values: CDR1 SGHNT, CDR2 YYREEE (reference sequence). The CDR3 is made up of 13 amino acids. Trimming removed 2 bases at V and 5 bases at J, with 10 bases between. In nucleotides, the CDR3 is TGTGCCAGCAGCTTTTTGCCCGAGGAGACCCAGTACTTC. Translation gives CASSFLPEETQYF.

This clonotype was observed once. The chain has TRBV5-4 and TRBJ2-2, with D perhaps matching TRBD2 (6 bases). Per germline, CDR1 SGHNT and CDR2 YYREEE (reference sequence). Trimming took off 0 bases at V and 8 bases at J, with 8 bases between the two ends. This CDR3 contains 13 residues. CDR3 sequence reads: CASSLGGVGELFF. The CDR3 nucleotides are TGTGCCAGCAGCTTGGGGGGGGTAGGGGAGCTGTTTTTT.

The table lists this clonotype with many counts. The V gene is TRBV6-5, the J gene TRBJ2-7, with D possibly matching TRBD1 (5 bases). Trimming removed 2 bases at V and 4 bases at J, with 9 bases between. Germline-derived CDR1 and CDR2 are MNHEY and SVGAGI. This CDR3 has 13 residues. CDR3 coding DNA: TGTGCCAGCAGTTACAGGGGCACTTACGAGCAGTACTTC. It translates to CASSYRGTYEQYF.

In the case of this clonotype: A much larger clone is a single base away; this may be a read error. Without the conserved terminal phenylalanine or tryptophan, this CDR3 likely stems from a read error. The chain combines TRBV7-3 with TRBJ2-4; D call uncertain. The germline gives CDR1 SGHTA, CDR2 FQGTGA. The CDR3 has 14 residues. Trimming took off 7 bases at V and 6 bases at J, with 16 bases between the two ends. The CDR3 region has the DNA TGTGCCAGCATGGGTGTGGGGATGGGAAACATTCAGTACCTC. This translates into CASMGVGMGNIQYL.

Only a few counts were recorded for this clonotype. This rearrangement joins TRBV12-5 to TRBJ1-2; D unclear. Germline CDR1 and CDR2: LGHNT and FRNRAP. This CDR3 is built from 12 residues. Trimming removed 3 bases at V and 10 bases at J, with 12 bases between. Here the CDR3 DNA reads TGTGCTAGTGGTTTCGGTCAATTTAACTACACCTTC. Translated, it gives CASGFGQFNYTF.

There are many counts of this clonotype. This chain connects TRBV13 to TRBJ2-7; D is unclear. The V gene's germline CDR1 is PRHDT and CDR2 FYEKMQ (reference sequence). The V end lost 2 bases, the J end lost 3 bases, and 11 bases lay between the germline ends. CDR3 size: 14 residues. CDR3 nucleotide sequence: TGTGCCAGCAGCTTACCCCCCCCCCACTACGAGCAGTACTTC. Its protein is CASSLPPPHYEQYF. Together with reference TRBV13 and TRBJ2-7, the CDR3 gives the full variable domain: AAGVIQSPRHLIKEKRETATLKCYPIPRHDTVYWYQQGPGQDPQFLISFYEKMQSDKGSIPDRFSAQQFSDYHSELNMSSLELGDSALYFCASSLPPPHYEQYFGPGTRLTVT.

This clonotype appeared a single time. Lacking the conserved final phenylalanine or tryptophan, this CDR3 likely reflects a read error. The chain carries TRBV4-3 and TRBJ2-7; TRBD2 is a possible D gene (6 bases). This CDR3 is built from 16 residues. Germline V gives CDR1 LGHNA, CDR2 YSLEER. V lost 1 base, J lost 3 bases, and 16 bases lay in between. CDR3 in amino acids: CASSQGAEGMIYEQYL. DNA for the CDR3: TGCGCCAGCAGCCAAGGGGCGGAGGGGATGATCTACGAGCAGTACCTC.

This clonotype was counted many times. The chain combines TRBV19 with TRBJ2-7; tentative D call: TRBD2 (7 bases). V shed 7 bases and J shed 2 bases, with 18 bases lying between them. The CDR3 spans 15 residues. Germline CDR1 is LNHDA and CDR2 is SQIVND (reference sequence). CDR3 sequence: CASTEGGKPPYEQYF. The CDR3 coding sequence is TGTGCCAGTACCGAGGGGGGGAAACCTCCCTACGAGCAGTACTTC. The variable domain in full, with the rest retrieved from reference TRBV19 and TRBJ2-7, is DGGITQSPKYLFRKEGQNVTLSCEQNLNHDAMYWYRQDPGQGLRLIYYSQIVNDFQKGDIAEGYSVSREKKESFPLTVTSAQKNPTAFYLCASTEGGKPPYEQYFGPGTRLTVT.